A selection of T cell receptor beta chains follows, all from one sample in a study of T-cell reconstitution after alpha-beta-depleted transplantation in children. TCRdb independently ran MiXCR on the PCR reads; one entry per CDR3 protein. The sample records fewer than 750,000 distinct CDR3 sequences, more than 20% being singletons. Sequencing used PBMCs, mostly from graft donor cells, obtained 360 days after TCRalphabeta/CD19-depleted stem cell transplant. Source of these receptors: a boy younger than two who had a stem cell transplant for acute myeloid leukemia, so the T cells may come from the graft donor. Each CDR3 is given with its conserved first and last residue. The D gene is left open where the match is weak. Rows may omit the clone size; those that give it use once, few, many or a size class.

clone size	V gene	D gene	J gene	CDR3 DNA	CDR3 protein
NA	TRBV20-1	TRBD1	TRBJ2-7	TGCAGTGCTAGGACAGGGGGCAACGAGCAGTACTTC	CSARTGGNEQYF
many	TRBV12-3/TRBV12-4	TRBD1	TRBJ2-3	TGTGCCAGCGTCCCGGGACAGGGCGGACCAGATACGCAGTATTTT	CASVPGQGGPDTQYF
few	TRBV29-1	TRBD1	TRBJ1-2	TGCAGCGTTGACGGGCGACAGGGGAAAGATGGCTACACCTTC	CSVDGRQGKDGYTF
NA	TRBV12-3/TRBV12-4	TRBD1	TRBJ1-1	TGTGCCAGCAGGGACAGGGAGGCCAGGGGAAACACTGAAGCTTTCTTT	CASRDREARGNTEAFF
many	TRBV4-1	NA	TRBJ2-3	TGCGCCAGCAGCCCCCGCGGCCGGGAGCTCACAGATACGCAGTATTTT	CASSPRGRELTDTQYF
NA	TRBV15	NA	TRBJ2-6	TGTGCCACCAGCCCACCCGGGACACCTACCTCTGGGGCCAACGTCCTGACTTTC	CATSPPGTPTSGANVLTF
few	TRBV29-1	NA	TRBJ1-1	TGCAGCGTTGCGGGCTTTAGCACTGAAGCTTTCTTT	CSVAGFSTEAFF
NA	TRBV6-1	NA	TRBJ1-1	TGTGCCAGCAGTCCCACGGTCCTACAGGACACTGAAGCTTTCTTT	CASSPTVLQDTEAFF
NA	TRBV15	TRBD1	TRBJ1-6	TGTGCCACCAGCAGAGATTTGGGACAGGGGAATTCACCCCTCCACTTT	CATSRDLGQGNSPLHF
few	TRBV29-1	NA	TRBJ1-1	TGCAGCGTTGGGTCCCGGATCATGAACACTGAAGCTTTCTTT	CSVGSRIMNTEAFF
many	TRBV2	NA	TRBJ2-5	TGTGCCAGCAGTGAAGCAGCCTTGGCCCAGTACTTC	CASSEAALAQYF
NA	TRBV28	NA	TRBJ1-6	TGTGCCAGCATTACGGCCGAAACCTATAATTCACCCCTCCACTTT	CASITAETYNSPLHF
NA	TRBV5-6	NA	TRBJ2-7	TGTGCCAGCTCCGCCGGACCTGGGGAGCAGTACTTC	CASSAGPGEQYF
few	TRBV20-1	NA	TRBJ2-5	TGCACCCTCTTATTACGGGAGACCCAGTACTTC	CTLLLRETQYF
NA	TRBV7-2	NA	TRBJ2-3	TGTGCCAGCACCCCCCGGATGGCCAGGGCCGTCACAGATACGCAGTATTTT	CASTPRMARAVTDTQYF
once	TRBV24-1	NA	TRBJ2-3	TGTGCCACCAGTGAAGGTATCCCTGGGGCAGATACGCAGTATTTT	CATSEGIPGADTQYF
NA	TRBV12-3/TRBV12-4	NA	TRBJ2-7	TGTGCCAGCAGCTTGGGTTACAGGGAGGGTACGTACGAGCAGTACTTC	CASSLGYREGTYEQYF
few	TRBV24-1	NA	TRBJ2-5	TGTGCCACCAGTGATTCGGGGGACCGTACACGAAAAGAGACCCAGTACTTC	CATSDSGDRTRKETQYF
few	TRBV20-1	TRBD1	TRBJ2-1	TGCAGTGCTAGATCGGACAGGGGGCTTGAGCAGTTCTTC	CSARSDRGLEQFF
few	TRBV12-3/TRBV12-4	TRBD1	TRBJ2-2	TGTGCCAGCAGTTCGGAGGGACAGGGGGCGGCCGGGGAGCTGTTTTTT	CASSSEGQGAAGELFF